Detailed here is one TCR beta chain. The sample contains more than one DNA sequence encoding this CDR3. This sample is drawn from a study of blood T cell repertoires in COVID-19. Study as a whole: Acute and convalescent COVID-19 samples came from the United States, Italy and Spain. From T cells, B-cell-depleted T cells, or PBMCs came the material, which was cDNA or gDNA.

This CDR3 region has 13 residues. Trimming removed 4 bases from V and 0 bases from J, with 4 bases in between. Germline V gene lookup returns CDR1 LNHDA and CDR2 SQIVND (reference sequence). Recruited during active infection, patients (from Seattle) were subsequently followed longitudinally. In the original analysis: Reference gene primers were amplified, and this amplification served to estimate nucleated cell counts. The repertoire was sequenced with immunoSEQ multiplex PCR; TCRdb's copy has only in-frame clones and lacks some. D and trimming were read from the DNA, whereas the V and J calls and clone size are those reported in that table. The repertoire has about 480,000 clones, approximately 92% of them found once; the top ten carry over 0.7%.

The receptor's source is a man between 18 and 29 years old with COVID-19, enrolled during active disease. This chain links TRBV19 with TRBJ2-1; D call uncertain. Sequenced: peripheral blood. CDR3 sequence reads: CASSTSSYNEQFF. CDR3 in DNA: TGTGCCAGTAGTACTAGCTCCTACAATGAGCAGTTCTTC.